These T cell receptor beta chains were read from a single sample in a study of blood T cell repertoires in COVID-19. The protocol was immunoSEQ multiplex PCR, while the TCRdb copy is restricted to in-frame clones and leaves out a portion. Here the sample spans a few hundred thousand clones, 70% to 90% being singletons. Input material: peripheral blood. These receptor sequences come from a woman aged 45-65 years with active or convalescent COVID-19. Each CDR3 is given with its conserved first and last residue. A D gene is named only where the DNA matches it firmly. A clone size is listed for some rows: how often the clone was seen (once, few, many), or a class if it is expanded.

v_gene,abundance,d_gene,j_gene,CDR3nt,CDR3aa
TRBV7-8,-,-,TRBJ1-2,TGTGCCAGCAGCCGCGCAGACCGACACGGTTACTATGGCTACACCTTC,CASSRADRHGYYGYTF
TRBV5-1,-,TRBD2,TRBJ2-1,TGCGCCAGCAGCCTTGGGACTATAGGGAATGAGCAGTTCTTC,CASSLGTIGNEQFF
TRBV11-2,-,TRBD2,TRBJ2-7,TGTGCCAGCAGCTTCTTCTCCGGGACTAGCGGATACGAGCAGTACTTC,CASSFFSGTSGYEQYF
TRBV5-1,-,TRBD1,TRBJ2-2,TGCGCCAGCAGCTTTAGGACAGGCGGGGAGCTGTTTTTT,CASSFRTGGELFF
TRBV9,-,TRBD2,TRBJ2-7,TGTGCCAGCAGCTCGGGGGGTCCCTACGAGCAGTACTTC,CASSSGGPYEQYF
TRBV18,-,-,TRBJ1-1,TGTGCCAGCTCAGGGTCCCAGGGGATCGCTGAAGCTTTCTTT,CASSGSQGIAEAFF
TRBV27,-,TRBD1,TRBJ2-1,TGTGCCAGCAGTTTAGCGGGACAGGGGTTCCTCAATGAGCAGTTCTTC,CASSLAGQGFLNEQFF
TRBV12-3/TRBV12-4,-,-,TRBJ2-1,TGTGCCAGCAGCCCGTCCAGTGAGCAGTTCTTC,CASSPSSEQFF
TRBV7-9,once,-,TRBJ1-4,TGTGCCAGCAGCTTAGAGACGGGAAATGAAAAACTGTTTTTT,CASSLETGNEKLFF
TRBV6-2/TRBV6-3,-,-,TRBJ1-2,TGTGCCAGCAGTTACAGGGGAGGCTCTGGCTACACCTTC,CASSYRGGSGYTF
TRBV18,-,TRBD1,TRBJ2-7,TGTGCCAGCTCACCACCTATCGGGACAGGGGGAACGGGCGAGCAGTACTTC,CASSPPIGTGGTGEQYF
TRBV2,-,-,TRBJ2-2,TGTGCCAGCAGTATTGGCCCCGTTGAAGTCTCCGGGGAGCTGTTTTTT,CASSIGPVEVSGELFF
TRBV3-1/TRBV3-2,-,TRBD1,TRBJ1-2,TGTGCCAGCAGCCCGACAGGGCTGGAACACTATGGCTACACCTTC,CASSPTGLEHYGYTF
TRBV4-1,-,-,TRBJ1-3,TGCGCCAGCAGCCAAGTAGGAAACACCATATATTTT,CASSQVGNTIYF